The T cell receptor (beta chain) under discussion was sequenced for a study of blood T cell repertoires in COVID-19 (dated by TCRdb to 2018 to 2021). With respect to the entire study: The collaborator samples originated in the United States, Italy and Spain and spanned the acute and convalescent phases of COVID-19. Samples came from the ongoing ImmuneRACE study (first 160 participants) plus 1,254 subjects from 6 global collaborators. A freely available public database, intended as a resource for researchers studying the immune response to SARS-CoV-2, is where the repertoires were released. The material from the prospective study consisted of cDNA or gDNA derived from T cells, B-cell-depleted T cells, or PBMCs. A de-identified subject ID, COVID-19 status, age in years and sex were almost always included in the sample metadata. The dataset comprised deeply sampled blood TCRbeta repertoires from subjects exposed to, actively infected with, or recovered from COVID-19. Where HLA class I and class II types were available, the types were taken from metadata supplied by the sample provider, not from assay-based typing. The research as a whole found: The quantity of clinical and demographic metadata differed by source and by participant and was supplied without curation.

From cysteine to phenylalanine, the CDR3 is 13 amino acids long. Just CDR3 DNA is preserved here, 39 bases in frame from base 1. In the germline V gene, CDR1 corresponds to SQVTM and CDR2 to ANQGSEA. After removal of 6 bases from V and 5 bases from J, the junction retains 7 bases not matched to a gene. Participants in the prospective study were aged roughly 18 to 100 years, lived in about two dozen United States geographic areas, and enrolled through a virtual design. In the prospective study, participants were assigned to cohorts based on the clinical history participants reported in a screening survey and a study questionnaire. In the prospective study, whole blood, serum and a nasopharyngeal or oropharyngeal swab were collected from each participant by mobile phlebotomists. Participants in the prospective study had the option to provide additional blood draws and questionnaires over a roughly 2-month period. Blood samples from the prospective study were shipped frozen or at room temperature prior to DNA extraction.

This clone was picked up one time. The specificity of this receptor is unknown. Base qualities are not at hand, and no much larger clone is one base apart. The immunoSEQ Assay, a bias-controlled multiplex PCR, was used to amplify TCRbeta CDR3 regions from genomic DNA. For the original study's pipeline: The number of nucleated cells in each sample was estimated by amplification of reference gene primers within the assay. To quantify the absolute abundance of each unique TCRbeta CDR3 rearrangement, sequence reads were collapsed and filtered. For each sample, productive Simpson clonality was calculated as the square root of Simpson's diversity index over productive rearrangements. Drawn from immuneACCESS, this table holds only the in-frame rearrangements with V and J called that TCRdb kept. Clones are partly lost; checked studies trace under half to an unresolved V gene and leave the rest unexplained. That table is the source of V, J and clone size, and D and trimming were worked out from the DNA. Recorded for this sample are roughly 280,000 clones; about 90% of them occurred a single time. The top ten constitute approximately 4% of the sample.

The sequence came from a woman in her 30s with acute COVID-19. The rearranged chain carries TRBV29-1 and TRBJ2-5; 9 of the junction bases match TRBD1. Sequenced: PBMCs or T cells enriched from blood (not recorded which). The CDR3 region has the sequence CSVEQGAAETQYF. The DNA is TGCAGCGTCGAACAGGGGGCTGCTGAGACCCAGTACTTC.